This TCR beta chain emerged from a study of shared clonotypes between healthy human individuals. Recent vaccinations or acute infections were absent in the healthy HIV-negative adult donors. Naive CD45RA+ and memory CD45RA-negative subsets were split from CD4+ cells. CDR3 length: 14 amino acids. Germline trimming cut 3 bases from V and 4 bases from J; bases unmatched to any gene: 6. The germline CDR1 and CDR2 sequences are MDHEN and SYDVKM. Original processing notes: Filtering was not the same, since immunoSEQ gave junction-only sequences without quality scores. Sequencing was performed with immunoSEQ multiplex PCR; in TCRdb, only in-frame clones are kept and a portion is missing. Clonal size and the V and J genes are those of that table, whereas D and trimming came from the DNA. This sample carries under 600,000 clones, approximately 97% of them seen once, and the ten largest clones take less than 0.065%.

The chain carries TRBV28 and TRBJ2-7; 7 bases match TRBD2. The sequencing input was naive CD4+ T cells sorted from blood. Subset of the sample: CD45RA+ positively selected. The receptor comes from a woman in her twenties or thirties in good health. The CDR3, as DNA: TGTGCCAGCAGTTTTGGCGGGAGTAAGTACGAGCAGTACTTC. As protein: CASSFGGSKYEQYF.